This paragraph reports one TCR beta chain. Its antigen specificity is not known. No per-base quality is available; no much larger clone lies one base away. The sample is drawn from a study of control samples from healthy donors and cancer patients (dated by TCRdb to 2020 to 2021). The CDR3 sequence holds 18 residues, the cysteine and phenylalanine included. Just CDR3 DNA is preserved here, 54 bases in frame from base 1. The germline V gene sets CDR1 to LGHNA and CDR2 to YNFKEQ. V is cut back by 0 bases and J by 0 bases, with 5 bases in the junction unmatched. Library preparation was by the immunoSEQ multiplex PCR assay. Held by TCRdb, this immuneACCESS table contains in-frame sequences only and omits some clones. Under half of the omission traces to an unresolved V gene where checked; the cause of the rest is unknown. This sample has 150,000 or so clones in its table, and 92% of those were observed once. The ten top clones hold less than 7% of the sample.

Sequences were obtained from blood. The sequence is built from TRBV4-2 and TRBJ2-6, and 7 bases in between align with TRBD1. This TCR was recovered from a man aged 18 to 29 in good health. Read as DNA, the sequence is TGTGCCAGCAGCCAAGATGTACGACAGGGCTCTGGGGCCAACGTCCTGACTTTC. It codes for CASSQDVRQGSGANVLTF.